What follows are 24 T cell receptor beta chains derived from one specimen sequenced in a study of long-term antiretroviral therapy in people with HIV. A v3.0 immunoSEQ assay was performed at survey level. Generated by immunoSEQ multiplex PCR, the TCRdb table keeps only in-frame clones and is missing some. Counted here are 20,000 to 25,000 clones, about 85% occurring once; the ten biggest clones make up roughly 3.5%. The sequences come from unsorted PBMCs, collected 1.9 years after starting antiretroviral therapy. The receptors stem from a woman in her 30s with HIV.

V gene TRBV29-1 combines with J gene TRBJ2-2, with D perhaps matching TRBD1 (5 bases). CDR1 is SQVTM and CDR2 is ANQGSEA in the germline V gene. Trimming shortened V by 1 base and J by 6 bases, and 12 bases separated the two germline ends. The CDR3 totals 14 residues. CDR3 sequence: CSVEVPGKAGELFF. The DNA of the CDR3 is TGCAGCGTTGAAGTCCCAGGGAAGGCCGGGGAGCTGTTTTTT.

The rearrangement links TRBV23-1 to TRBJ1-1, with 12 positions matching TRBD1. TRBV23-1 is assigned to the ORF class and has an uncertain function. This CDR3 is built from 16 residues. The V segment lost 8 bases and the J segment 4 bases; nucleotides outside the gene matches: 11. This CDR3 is CASSQGQGACSTEAFF. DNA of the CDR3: TGCGCCAGCTCACAGGGACAGGGGGCGTGTAGCACTGAAGCTTTCTTT.

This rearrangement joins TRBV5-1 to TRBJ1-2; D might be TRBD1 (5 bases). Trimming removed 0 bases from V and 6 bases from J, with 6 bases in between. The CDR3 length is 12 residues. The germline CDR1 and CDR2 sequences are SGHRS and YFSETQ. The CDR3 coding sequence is TGCGCCAGCAGCTTGGCGGGGGATGGCTACACCTTC. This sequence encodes CASSLAGDGYTF.

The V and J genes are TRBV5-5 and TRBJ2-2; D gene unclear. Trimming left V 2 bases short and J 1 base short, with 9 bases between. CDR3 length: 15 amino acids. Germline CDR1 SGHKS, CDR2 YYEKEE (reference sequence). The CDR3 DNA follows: TGTGCCAGCAGCTTTACACCCTTGAACACCGGGGAGCTGTTTTTT. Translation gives CASSFTPLNTGELFF.

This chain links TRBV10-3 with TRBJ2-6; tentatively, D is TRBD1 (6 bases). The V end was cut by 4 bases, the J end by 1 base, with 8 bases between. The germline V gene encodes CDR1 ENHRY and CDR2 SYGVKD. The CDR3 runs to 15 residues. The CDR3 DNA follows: TGTGCCATCAGTGTACAGGGATCTGGGGCCAACGTCCTGACTTTC. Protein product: CAISVQGSGANVLTF.

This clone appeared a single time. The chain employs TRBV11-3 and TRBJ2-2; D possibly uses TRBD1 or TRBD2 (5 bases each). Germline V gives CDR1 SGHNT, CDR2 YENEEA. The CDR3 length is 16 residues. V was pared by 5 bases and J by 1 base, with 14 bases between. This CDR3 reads CASSPGSGGNTGELFF. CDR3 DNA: TGTGCCAGCAGCCCAGGGAGTGGCGGGAACACCGGGGAGCTGTTTTTT.

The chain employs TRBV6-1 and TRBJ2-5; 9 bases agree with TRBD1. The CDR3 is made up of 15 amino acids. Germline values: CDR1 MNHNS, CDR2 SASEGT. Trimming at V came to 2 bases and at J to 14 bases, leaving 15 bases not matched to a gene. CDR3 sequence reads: CASSERGTGLRGGYF. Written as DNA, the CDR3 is TGTGCCAGCAGTGAAAGAGGGACAGGGTTGAGGGGAGGTTACTTC.

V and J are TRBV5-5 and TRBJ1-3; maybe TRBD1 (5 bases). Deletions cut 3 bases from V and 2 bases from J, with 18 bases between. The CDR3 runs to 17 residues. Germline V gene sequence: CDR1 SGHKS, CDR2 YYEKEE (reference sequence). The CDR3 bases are TGTGCCAGCAGCTCGCTGAACTCAGGGCTAACTGGAAACACCATATATTTT. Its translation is CASSSLNSGLTGNTIYF.

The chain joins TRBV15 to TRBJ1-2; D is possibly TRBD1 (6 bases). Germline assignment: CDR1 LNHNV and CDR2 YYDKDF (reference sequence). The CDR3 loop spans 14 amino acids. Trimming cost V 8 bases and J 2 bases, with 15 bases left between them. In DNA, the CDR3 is TGTGCCACCCTGGACAGTGCGTTCAACTATGGCTACACCTTC. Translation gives CATLDSAFNYGYTF.

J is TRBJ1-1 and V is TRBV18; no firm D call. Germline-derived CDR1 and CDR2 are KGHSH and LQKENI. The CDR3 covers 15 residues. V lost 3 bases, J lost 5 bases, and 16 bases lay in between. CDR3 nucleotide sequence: TGTGCCAGCTCACCCACCCCGGGCCATTATACTGAAGCTTTCTTT. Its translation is CASSPTPGHYTEAFF.

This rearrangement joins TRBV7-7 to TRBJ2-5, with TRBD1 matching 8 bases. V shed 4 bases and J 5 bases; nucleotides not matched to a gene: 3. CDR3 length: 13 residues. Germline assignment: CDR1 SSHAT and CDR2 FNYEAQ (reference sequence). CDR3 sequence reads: CASSSGQGETQYF. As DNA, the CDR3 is TGTGCCAGCAGCTCCGGACAGGGTGAGACCCAGTACTTC.

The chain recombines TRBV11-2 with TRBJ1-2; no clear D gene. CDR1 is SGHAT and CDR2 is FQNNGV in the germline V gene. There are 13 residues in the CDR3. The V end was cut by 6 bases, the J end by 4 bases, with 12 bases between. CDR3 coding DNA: TGTGCCAGCAGTTCCGACGTTGGCTATGGCTACACCTTC. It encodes CASSSDVGYGYTF.

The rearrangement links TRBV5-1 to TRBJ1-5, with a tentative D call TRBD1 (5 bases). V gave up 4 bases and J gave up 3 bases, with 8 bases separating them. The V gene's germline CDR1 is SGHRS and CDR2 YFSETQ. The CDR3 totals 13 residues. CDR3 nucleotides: TGCGCCAGCAGCGTAGGGACCAATCAGCCCCAGCATTTT. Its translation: CASSVGTNQPQHF.

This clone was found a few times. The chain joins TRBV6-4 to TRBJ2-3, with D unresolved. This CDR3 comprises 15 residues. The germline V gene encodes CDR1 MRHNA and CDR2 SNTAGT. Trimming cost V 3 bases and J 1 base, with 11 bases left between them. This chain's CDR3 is CASSDGVGGTDTQYF. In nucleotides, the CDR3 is TGTGCCAGCAGTGATGGGGTTGGGGGCACAGATACGCAGTATTTT.

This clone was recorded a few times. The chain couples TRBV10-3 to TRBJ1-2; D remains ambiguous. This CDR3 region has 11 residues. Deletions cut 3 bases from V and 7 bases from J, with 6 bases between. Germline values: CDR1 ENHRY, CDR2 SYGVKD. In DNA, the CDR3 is TGTGCCATCAGTGAATCAGCTGGCTACACCTTC. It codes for CAISESAGYTF.

Here the CDR3 DNA reads TGTGCCAGCAGCGTAGCAGGGGCGTCGGTGCAGCCCCAGCATTTT. Translating it yields CASSVAGASVQPQHF. The chain joins TRBV9 to TRBJ1-5; D perhaps matches TRBD1 (6 bases). Germline assignment: CDR1 SGDLS and CDR2 YYNGEE. This CDR3 is built from 15 residues. Trimming took 0 bases from V and 7 from J, leaving 14 bases between them.

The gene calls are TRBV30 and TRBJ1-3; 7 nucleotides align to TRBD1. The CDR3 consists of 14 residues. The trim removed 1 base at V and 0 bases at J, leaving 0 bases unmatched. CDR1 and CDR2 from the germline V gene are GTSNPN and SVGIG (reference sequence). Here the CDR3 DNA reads TGTGCCTGGAGTGGACAGGGCTCTGGAAACACCATATATTTT. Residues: CAWSGQGSGNTIYF.

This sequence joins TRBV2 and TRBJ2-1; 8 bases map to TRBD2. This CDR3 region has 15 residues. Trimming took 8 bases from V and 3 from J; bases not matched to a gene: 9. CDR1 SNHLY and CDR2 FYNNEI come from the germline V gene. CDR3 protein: CASDGGAKNYNEQFF. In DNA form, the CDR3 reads TGTGCCAGCGACGGGGGGGCCAAAAACTACAATGAGCAGTTCTTC.

The CDR3 DNA sequence: TGTGCCAGCGCTGTAGGGTCCTCTGGAAACACCATATATTTT. Translated, it gives CASAVGSSGNTIYF. The J gene is TRBJ1-3, the V gene TRBV7-2, with D hard to call. The V end lost 8 bases, the J end lost 0 bases, and 11 bases lay between the germline ends. There are 14 residues in the CDR3. Germline CDR1 and CDR2: SGHTA and FQGNSA.

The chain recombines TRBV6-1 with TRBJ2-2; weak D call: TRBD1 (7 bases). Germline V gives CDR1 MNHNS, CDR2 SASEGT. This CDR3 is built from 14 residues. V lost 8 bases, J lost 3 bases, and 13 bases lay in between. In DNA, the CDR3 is TGTGCCAGCTCAGGGGGGACGGACACCGGGGAGCTGTTTTTT. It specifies CASSGGTDTGELFF.

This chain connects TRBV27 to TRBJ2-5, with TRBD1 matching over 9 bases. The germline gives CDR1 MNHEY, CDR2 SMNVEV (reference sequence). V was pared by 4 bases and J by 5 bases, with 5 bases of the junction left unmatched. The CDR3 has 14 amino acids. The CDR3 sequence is CASSSDRGWETQYF. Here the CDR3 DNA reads TGTGCCAGCAGTTCGGACAGGGGCTGGGAGACCCAGTACTTC.

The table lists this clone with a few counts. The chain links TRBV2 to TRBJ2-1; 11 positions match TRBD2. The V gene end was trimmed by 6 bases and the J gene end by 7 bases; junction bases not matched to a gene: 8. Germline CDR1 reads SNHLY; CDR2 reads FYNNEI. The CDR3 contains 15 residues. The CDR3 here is CASSAVASGGNEQFF. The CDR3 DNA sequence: TGTGCCAGCAGCGCCGTGGCTAGCGGGGGGAATGAGCAGTTCTTC.

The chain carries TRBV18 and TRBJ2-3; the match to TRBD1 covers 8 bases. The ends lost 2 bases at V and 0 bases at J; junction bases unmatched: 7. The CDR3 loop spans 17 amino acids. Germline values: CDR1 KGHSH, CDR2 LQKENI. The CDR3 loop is CASSPWDRSSSTDTQYF. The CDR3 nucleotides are TGTGCCAGCTCACCATGGGACAGGTCTTCTAGCACAGATACGCAGTATTTT.

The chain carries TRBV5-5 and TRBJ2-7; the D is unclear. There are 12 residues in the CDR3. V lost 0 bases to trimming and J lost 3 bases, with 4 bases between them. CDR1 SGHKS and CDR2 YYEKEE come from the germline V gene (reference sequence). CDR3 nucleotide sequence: TGTGCCAGCAGCTTGGGGAACTACGAGCAGTACGTC. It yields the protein CASSLGNYEQYV.